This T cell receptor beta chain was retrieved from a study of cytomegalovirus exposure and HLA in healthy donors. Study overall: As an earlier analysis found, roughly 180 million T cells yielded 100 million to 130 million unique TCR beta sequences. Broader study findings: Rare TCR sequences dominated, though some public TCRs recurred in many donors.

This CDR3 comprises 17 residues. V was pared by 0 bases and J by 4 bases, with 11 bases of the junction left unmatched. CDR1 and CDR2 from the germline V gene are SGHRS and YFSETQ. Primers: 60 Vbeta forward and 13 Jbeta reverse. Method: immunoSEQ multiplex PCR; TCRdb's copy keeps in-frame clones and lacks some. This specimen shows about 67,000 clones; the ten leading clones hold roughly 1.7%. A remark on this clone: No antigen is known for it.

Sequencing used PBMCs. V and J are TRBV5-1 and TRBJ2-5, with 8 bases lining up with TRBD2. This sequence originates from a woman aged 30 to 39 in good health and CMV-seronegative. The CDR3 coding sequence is TGCGCCAGCAGCTTGGAGGGGTCGGGGGGGCCGGGAGAGACCCAGTACTTC. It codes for CASSLEGSGGPGETQYF.